The T cell receptor beta chain described here comes from a study of blood T cell repertoires in COVID-19. Looking at the study overall: Both acute and convalescent COVID-19 samples were obtained from the United States, Italy and Spain. Nucleic acid was either cDNA or gDNA, and it came from T cells, B-cell-depleted T cells, or PBMCs.

Germline V gene lookup returns CDR1 LNHDA and CDR2 SQIVND (reference sequence). The CDR3 has 16 residues. J was trimmed by 4 bases and V by 4 bases; bases with no gene match: 8. In the source study's methods: It was from reference gene primer amplification that nucleated cell counts were estimated. Only in-frame clones appear in the TCRdb table, and some are missing; sequencing was by immunoSEQ multiplex PCR. V and J calls and clone size are copied from that table; D and trimming were computed from the DNA. The table shows about 380,000 clones, with 85% occurring only once. This chain links TRBV19 with TRBJ1-5; TRBD1 matches 9 bases. Material: peripheral blood. The source of this sequence is a young woman with acute or convalescent COVID-19. Here the CDR3 DNA reads TGTGCCAGTAGTACCCTCGACAGGGGGGGAAATCAGCCCCAGCATTTT. Translated, it gives CASSTLDRGGNQPQHF.